This TCR beta chain is drawn from a study of T cells and Merkel cell carcinoma outcomes. CDR3 length: 13 amino acids. Germline loops: CDR1 SGHAT, CDR2 FQNNGV. V lost 3 bases to trimming and J lost 6 bases, with 11 bases between them. TCRdb's copy holds only in-frame clones and misses some; the assay was immunoSEQ multiplex PCR. Of over 350 clones listed, over 75% are singletons. V is TRBV11-2 and J is TRBJ1-1, with no clear D. The clonotype was recovered from a human donor with Merkel cell carcinoma. Sample: tumor tissue from Merkel cell carcinoma. CDR3 DNA: TGTGCCAGCAGCTTTTCGGGGTTCTCTGAAGCTTTCTTT. This codes for CASSFSGFSEAFF. The variable domain in full, completed from reference TRBV11-2 and TRBJ1-1, reads EAGVAQSPRYKIIEKRQSVAFWCNPISGHATLYWYQQILGQGPKLLIQFQNNGVVDDSQLPKDRFSAERLKGVDSTLKIQPAKLEDSAVYLCASSFSGFSEAFFGQGTRLTVV.